These 28 T cell receptor beta chains were all obtained from the same sample, sequenced in a study of response to subunit inactivated influenza vaccine (dated by TCRdb to the late 2010s). The library relied on RT-PCR. For sequencing, an Illumina HiSeq 2500 was employed. Clones were called with MiXCR by TCRdb after fastp trimmed the public reads at Q25, and only in-frame beta chains were retained. A single entry per CDR3 protein holds the most common genes and DNA from its merged rows. Across this sample there are 500,000 to 600,000 distinct CDR3 sequences, with 6% to 9% seen only once. The ten largest clones represent roughly 13% of the sample. The specimen was PBMCs from blood, collected roughly 24 months after vaccination. These receptor sequences come from a man aged 45 to 70 who received an inactivated influenza vaccine. Donor details come from another sample of the same person, matched by shared clones.

The rearrangement joins TRBV20-1 to TRBJ2-3, with 11 bases fitting TRBD2. Germline V lookup: CDR1 DFQATT, CDR2 SNEGSKA (reference sequence). This CDR3 comprises 16 residues. The junction had 9 bases not matched to a gene; V was cut back by 5 bases and J by 2 bases. The CDR3, as DNA: TGCAGTGCTCGGGGATTAGCGGGGGGGCCCACAGATACGCAGTATTTT. This gives the protein CSARGLAGGPTDTQYF.

In this sample, this clonotype turned up many times. This chain joins TRBV28 and TRBJ2-2; TRBD2 matches at 8 bases. In germline, CDR1 is MDHEN, CDR2 SYDVKM. V lost 8 bases, J lost 1 base, and 6 bases stayed unmatched. The length of the CDR3 is 15 residues. Written as DNA, the CDR3 is TGTGCCAGCTCGGGGGGGCCCATGAACACCGGGGAGCTGTTTTTT. It codes for CASSGGPMNTGELFF.

The V call is TRBV28, the J call TRBJ2-7; D uncertain. The germline gives CDR1 MDHEN, CDR2 SYDVKM. The germline V and J ends were trimmed by 3 bases and 4 bases, with 16 bases remaining between them. The CDR3 is made up of 15 amino acids. The CDR3 is CASSLVHPKAYEQYF. CDR3 sequence (DNA): TGTGCCAGCAGTTTGGTACACCCGAAAGCATACGAGCAGTACTTC.

This sequence joins TRBV7-9 and TRBJ2-2; 7 bases line up with TRBD1. J was trimmed by 4 bases and V by 3 bases; bases with no gene match: 5. The CDR3 runs 15 residues. Germline lookup yields CDR1 SEHNR and CDR2 FQNEAQ (reference sequence). CDR3 amino acids: CASSFGTGATGELFF. The CDR3 DNA reads as TGTGCCAGCAGCTTTGGTACAGGGGCCACCGGGGAGCTGTTTTTT.

This clonotype was counted between two and nine times. The rearrangement joins TRBV25-1 to TRBJ2-3; 9 bases fit TRBD2. The CDR3 sequence is 16 residues long. V shed 4 bases and J 1 base; nucleotides not matched to a gene: 6. CDR1 and CDR2 (germline): MGHDK, SYGVNS. CDR3: CASSGFAGGRTDTQYF. In DNA form, the CDR3 reads TGTGCCAGCAGTGGGTTTGCGGGAGGGCGCACAGATACGCAGTATTTT.

In its sample, this clonotype was seen a few times. This sequence joins TRBV12-3 or TRBV12-4 and TRBJ2-7; D may correspond to TRBD1 or TRBD2 (5 bases each). V lost 6 bases, J lost 7 bases, and 16 bases lay in between. There are 13 residues in the CDR3. CDR3 nucleotides: TGTGCCAGCAGGGTGGGACCCCTGCTTGAGCAGTACTTC. As protein: CASRVGPLLEQYF.

This clonotype was picked up a small number of times. This chain uses TRBV20-1 with TRBJ2-5; 8 bases align to TRBD1. Germline V CDR1 and CDR2: DFQATT, SNEGSKA (reference sequence). The V segment lost 5 bases and the J segment 2 bases; nucleotides outside the gene matches: 4. CDR3 size: 13 residues. The CDR3 DNA is TGCAGTGCTCCCGGACAGGGACAAGAGACCCAGTACTTC. Translated, it gives CSAPGQGQETQYF.

This clonotype has at least ten counts. J is TRBJ2-7 and V is TRBV4-1; 7 positions match TRBD1. The V gene's germline CDR1 is MGHRA and CDR2 YSYEKL. Trimming took 1 base from V and 1 from J; bases not matched to a gene: 4. The length of the CDR3 is 15 residues. The CDR3 loop is CASSQGDSFSYEQYF. The CDR3 DNA reads TGCGCCAGCAGCCAAGGGGACAGCTTTTCCTACGAGCAGTACTTC.

The chain links TRBV3-1 to TRBJ1-5; D is undetermined. V was trimmed by 10 bases and J by 15 bases, leaving 28 bases between them. CDR3 size: 14 residues. The germline gives CDR1 LGHDT, CDR2 YNNKEL (reference sequence). CDR3 sequence reads: CATRLKIGSGPWHF. Written as DNA, the CDR3 is TGTGCCACGCGCTTGAAAATTGGGTCCGGTCCGTGGCATTTT. Full variable domain (outside the CDR3, taken from reference TRBV3-1 and TRBJ1-5): DTAVSQTPKYLVTQMGNDKSIKCEQNLGHDTMYWYKQDSKKFLKIMFSYNNKELIINETVPNRFSPKSPDKAHLNLHINSLELGDSAVYFCATRLKIGSGPWHFGDGTRLSIL.

This clonotype came up many times. V gene TRBV20-1 combines with J gene TRBJ2-2, with D tentatively TRBD2 (5 bases). The ends were cut back, 3 bases at V and 4 bases at J, with 15 bases in the middle. In germline, CDR1 is DFQATT, CDR2 SNEGSKA (reference sequence). The CDR3 loop spans 15 amino acids. The DNA for the CDR3 is TGCAGTGCTAGTAACCCTCGAACTAGCACCGGGGAGCTGTTTTTT. Its translation: CSASNPRTSTGELFF.

Only a few counts were recorded for this clonotype. The chain recombines TRBV20-1 with TRBJ2-5, with TRBD2 matching over 7 bases. The length of the CDR3 is 13 residues. Per the germline V gene, CDR1 is DFQATT and CDR2 is SNEGSKA (reference sequence). V was clipped by 6 bases and J by 5 bases; unmatched bases: 9. In DNA, the CDR3 is TGCAGTGCAAAAGGACTAGTGGTGGAGACCCAGTACTTC. Its protein is CSAKGLVVETQYF.

V gene TRBV7-2 combines with J gene TRBJ2-7; TRBD1 matches at 7 bases. This CDR3 region has 15 residues. V lost 5 bases, J lost 0 bases, and 7 bases stayed unmatched. In germline, CDR1 is SGHTA, CDR2 FQGNSA. The CDR3 DNA reads as TGTGCCAGCAGCCCGATCAGGGGGAGCTCCTACGAGCAGTACTTC. Its translation is CASSPIRGSSYEQYF. Variable domain in full (rest from reference TRBV7-2 and TRBJ2-7): GAGVSQSPSNKVTEKGKDVELRCDPISGHTALYWYRQSLGQGLEFLIYFQGNSAPDKSGLPSDRFSAERTGGSVSTLTIQRTQQEDSAVYLCASSPIRGSSYEQYFGPGTRLTVT.

This clonotype has a handful of counts. The J gene is TRBJ1-1, the V gene TRBV4-2; D gene uncertain. This CDR3 is 13 amino acids long. The ends were cut back, 5 bases at V and 5 bases at J, with 12 bases in the middle. CDR1 and CDR2 from the germline V gene are LGHNA and YNFKEQ. Here the CDR3 reads CASSLPDGTEAFF. The CDR3 bases are TGTGCCAGCAGCTTACCTGATGGTACTGAAGCTTTCTTT.

This clonotype was picked up many times. The chain employs TRBV11-2 and TRBJ2-1; tentatively, D is TRBD1 (6 bases). Germline V gene data show CDR1 as SGHAT and CDR2 as FQNNGV. V was clipped by 4 bases and J by 4 bases, with 17 bases between them. The CDR3 spans 16 residues. The CDR3 spells CASSSTGLMRYNEQFF. In nucleotides, the CDR3 is TGTGCCAGCAGCTCTACAGGGTTAATGAGGTACAATGAGCAGTTCTTC.

This clonotype has a count of ten or more. The genes are TRBV20-1 and TRBJ2-3, with 12 bases lining up with TRBD2. CDR3 length: 13 amino acids. The germline CDR1 and CDR2 sequences are DFQATT and SNEGSKA (reference sequence). The V segment lost 1 base and the J segment 11 bases; nucleotides outside the gene matches: 4. CDR3 region: CSARGVTSGRQYF. The CDR3 region has the DNA TGCAGTGCTAGAGGAGTGACTAGCGGGAGGCAGTATTTT.

In its sample, this clonotype was seen a few times. The rearrangement links TRBV12-3 or TRBV12-4 to TRBJ2-7, with a possible D match to TRBD1 (5 bases). V was shortened by 5 bases and J by 6 bases, with 14 bases between the two germline ends. The CDR3 totals 13 residues. In nucleotides, the CDR3 is TGTGCCAGCAGTCCGCTCATGGGGCGCGAGCAGTACTTC. Protein product: CASSPLMGREQYF.

This clonotype was counted a few times. The CDR3 region has the DNA TGCGCCAGCAGCCGGGCGGCTAGCGGGAGGGCCGGGGACTACGAGCAGTACTTC. Its protein is CASSRAASGRAGDYEQYF. The chain links TRBV5-1 to TRBJ2-7; 12 bases match TRBD2. After removal of 4 bases from V and 3 bases from J, the junction contained 14 bases not matched to a gene. Germline CDR1 SGHRS, CDR2 YFSETQ. This CDR3 region has 18 residues.

This clonotype was observed at least ten times. The V call is TRBV10-3, the J call TRBJ2-2; D gene uncertain. The CDR3 consists of 13 residues. Germline CDR1 and CDR2: ENHRY and SYGVKD. Trimming shortened V by 6 bases and J by 6 bases, and 11 bases separated the two germline ends. This chain's CDR3 is CAISQPPPGELFF. The DNA for the CDR3 is TGTGCCATCAGCCAGCCTCCCCCCGGGGAGCTGTTTTTT.

V is TRBV20-1 and J is TRBJ1-1; 7 bases are a match to TRBD1. Germline loops: CDR1 DFQATT, CDR2 SNEGSKA (reference sequence). J lost 4 bases, V lost 1 base, and 12 bases had no gene match. This CDR3 is 16 amino acids long. DNA of the CDR3: TGCAGTGCTAGAGGGGGGAGGGGGCGCGTGGGCACTGAAGCTTTCTTT. Its protein is CSARGGRGRVGTEAFF.

This clonotype was counted ten times or more. The genes are TRBV7-9 and TRBJ1-1, with TRBD1 matching over 9 bases. Germline V gene lookup returns CDR1 SEHNR and CDR2 FQNEAQ (reference sequence). The CDR3 has 16 residues. Trimming cost V 7 bases and J 5 bases; bases outside gene matches: 14. The CDR3 loop is CASTPGVRTGDTEAFF. The CDR3 region has the DNA TGTGCCAGCACTCCGGGCGTCCGGACAGGGGATACTGAAGCTTTCTTT.

The chain couples TRBV20-1 to TRBJ2-7; 9 bases agree with TRBD1. The ends lost 0 bases at V and 7 bases at J; junction bases unmatched: 7. CDR1 and CDR2 from the germline V gene are DFQATT and SNEGSKA (reference sequence). The CDR3 runs 14 residues. The DNA for the CDR3 is TGCAGTGCTAGAGATAACAGGGGGCGTCGGGAGCAGTACTTC. Translating it yields CSARDNRGRREQYF.

V usage is TRBV5-1 and J usage is TRBJ2-5; TRBD1 might be the D (5 bases). Germline CDR1 reads SGHRS; CDR2 reads YFSETQ. V was clipped by 2 bases and J by 1 base, with 12 bases between them. This CDR3 comprises 15 residues. Written as DNA, the CDR3 is TGCGCCAGCAGCTTTGGGGCAGCGACCCAAGAGACCCAGTACTTC. It is translated as CASSFGAATQETQYF.

This clonotype was counted a few times. J is TRBJ2-2 and V is TRBV7-9, with 8 nucleotides matching TRBD2. In germline, CDR1 is SEHNR, CDR2 FQNEAQ (reference sequence). V shed 5 bases and J 4 bases; nucleotides not matched to a gene: 12. The length of the CDR3 is 17 residues. The CDR3 coding sequence is TGTGCCAGCAGCGAACGACTAGCGTCCCTTGGCACCGGGGAGCTGTTTTTT. Its protein product is CASSERLASLGTGELFF.

The chain combines TRBV15 with TRBJ2-3; 9 nucleotides agree with TRBD2. The germline V gene encodes CDR1 LNHNV and CDR2 YYDKDF (reference sequence). The CDR3 runs to 17 residues. Trimming removed 5 bases from V and 4 bases from J; junction bases left unmatched: 13. CDR3 in DNA: TGTGCCACCAGCGGACTAGCCATAGCGGGAGAAGCAGATACGCAGTATTTT. This gives the protein CATSGLAIAGEADTQYF.

This clonotype was recorded at least ten times. Here the CDR3 reads CASSLASNQPQHF. CDR3 nucleotide sequence: TGTGCCAGCAGCTTAGCAAGCAATCAGCCCCAGCATTTT. The genes are TRBV11-2 and TRBJ1-5; D gene ambiguous. CDR1 and CDR2 (germline): SGHAT, FQNNGV. V lost 1 base and J lost 1, with 2 bases in between. The CDR3 is made up of 13 amino acids.

Worth noting for this clonotype: Given a much more abundant clone one base away, this may be a read error. V is TRBV29-1 and J is TRBJ2-5; TRBD1 agrees at 8 bases. Germline-derived CDR1 and CDR2 are SQVTM and ANQGSEA. There are 13 residues in the CDR3. CDR3 protein: CSVRQGMGETRYF. In nucleotides, the CDR3 is TGCAGCGTCAGACAGGGGATGGGGGAGACCCGGTACTTC.

The chain combines TRBV20-1 with TRBJ2-3; D is undetermined. The CDR3 is made up of 15 amino acids. Germline V CDR1 and CDR2: DFQATT, SNEGSKA (reference sequence). V was trimmed by 3 bases and J by 4 bases, leaving 17 bases between them. The chain's CDR3 is CSASPLSIGPDTQYF. The CDR3 DNA sequence: TGCAGTGCTAGCCCCCTCTCAATCGGCCCAGATACGCAGTATTTT.

This clonotype was seen only once. The gene calls are TRBV12-3 or TRBV12-4 and TRBJ2-7, with 9 bases fitting TRBD1. V was clipped by 8 bases and J by 4 bases; unmatched bases: 3. This CDR3 region has 12 residues. The chain's CDR3 is CASGTGFYEQYF. The CDR3 DNA reads TGTGCCAGCGGGACAGGGTTTTACGAGCAGTACTTC.